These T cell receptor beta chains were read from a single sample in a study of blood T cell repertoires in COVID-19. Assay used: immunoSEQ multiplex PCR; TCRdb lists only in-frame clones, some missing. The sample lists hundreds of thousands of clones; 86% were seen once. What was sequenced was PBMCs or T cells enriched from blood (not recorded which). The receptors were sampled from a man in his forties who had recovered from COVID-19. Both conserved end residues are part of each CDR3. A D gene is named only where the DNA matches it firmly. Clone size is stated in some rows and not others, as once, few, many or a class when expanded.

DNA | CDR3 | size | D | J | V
TGTGCCAGCAGTCCCCACGGGGACACTGAAGCTTTCTTT | CASSPHGDTEAFF | - | - | TRBJ1-1 | TRBV7-2
TGTGCCAGCCAAAAACTAGCGGGAGGGAACAATGAGCAGTTCTTC | CASQKLAGGNNEQFF | - | TRBD2 | TRBJ2-1 | TRBV27
TGCAGCGTTGAAGGGGACAGGGGAACCTACGAGCAGTACTTC | CSVEGDRGTYEQYF | - | TRBD1 | TRBJ2-7 | TRBV29-1
TGCGCCAGCAGCTCAACTAGCACAGATACGCAGTATTTT | CASSSTSTDTQYF | - | - | TRBJ2-3 | TRBV5-1
TGTGCCAGCACCCCGGGACTAGCGGGACCTTTTTGGGAGACCCAGTACTTC | CASTPGLAGPFWETQYF | - | TRBD2 | TRBJ2-5 | TRBV6-2/TRBV6-3
TGTGCCAGCGGATGGACAGGGGCGAGCTCCTACGAGCAGTACTTC | CASGWTGASSYEQYF | - | TRBD1 | TRBJ2-7 | TRBV2
TGTGCCAGCAGCTTAGAAGCGGGGTCGAACACCGGGGAGCTGTTTTTT | CASSLEAGSNTGELFF | - | TRBD2 | TRBJ2-2 | TRBV7-2
TGTGCCTGGAGCGACAGGGATAGACCCTATGCCTATGGCTACACCTTC | CAWSDRDRPYAYGYTF | - | TRBD1 | TRBJ1-2 | TRBV30
TGTGCCAGCAGTGAGGAGGCGATTGCAACTAATGAAAAACTGTTTTTT | CASSEEAIATNEKLFF | - | - | TRBJ1-4 | TRBV6-1
TGTGCCACTACGTTGAGCGGGAATGAGCAGTTCTTC | CATTLSGNEQFF | - | - | TRBJ2-1 | TRBV19
TGTGCCAGCAGTTTAGGTCAGAAGTATGGCTACACCTTC | CASSLGQKYGYTF | - | - | TRBJ1-2 | TRBV28
TGTGCCAGCTCACTGAGACAAATATACAATGAGCAGTTCTTC | CASSLRQIYNEQFF | - | - | TRBJ2-1 | TRBV18
TGTGCCAGCAGCCAAGGGAGTGGCACAGATACGCAGTATTTT | CASSQGSGTDTQYF | - | - | TRBJ2-3 | TRBV3-1/TRBV3-2
TGTGCCAGCAGTTACCAACAGGGCGGTGATGAAAAACTGTTTTTT | CASSYQQGGDEKLFF | - | - | TRBJ1-4 | TRBV27
TGTGCCAGCAGCGAACTCGAGGGCCTTGTTGGCTACACCTTC | CASSELEGLVGYTF | few | - | TRBJ1-2 | TRBV7-9
TGTGCCAGCACCCCGGGGACTAAATCCTACGAGCAGTACTTC | CASTPGTKSYEQYF | - | TRBD2 | TRBJ2-7 | TRBV7-6
TGTGCTAGCAGCTTAGCTGGCGGGGGGGGTGAAGATACGCAGTATTTT | CASSLAGGGGEDTQYF | - | TRBD2 | TRBJ2-3 | TRBV7-7
TGTGCCACCCGTGGGTCAGGGAATGAGAACACTGAAGCTTTCTTT | CATRGSGNENTEAFF | - | - | TRBJ1-1 | TRBV24-1
TGTGCCAGCTCACCCTCCAGGGACACTGAAGCTTTCTTT | CASSPSRDTEAFF | - | - | TRBJ1-1 | TRBV18
TGTGCCAGCTCACCAGGGACAGGGGATGAAAAACTGTTTTTT | CASSPGTGDEKLFF | - | TRBD1 | TRBJ1-4 | TRBV18
TGTGCCAGCAGCTACGACAGGGGAGGCAATGAGCAGTTCTTC | CASSYDRGGNEQFF | once | TRBD1 | TRBJ2-1 | TRBV5-4
TGTGCCAGCAGCTTAGGGACAGTACAAGAGACCCAGTACTTC | CASSLGTVQETQYF | few | - | TRBJ2-5 | TRBV7-8
TGTGCCAGTAGTATGCGGACAGTTAACACCGGGGAGCTGTTTTTT | CASSMRTVNTGELFF | - | - | TRBJ2-2 | TRBV19
TGTGCCAGCAGCCGCCCGAGTTCCGAGCAGTACTTC | CASSRPSSEQYF | once | - | TRBJ2-7 | TRBV3-1/TRBV3-2
TGTGCCAGCAGCGTCGGGCAGGGGGCGAGCTCCTATAATTCACCCCTCCACTTT | CASSVGQGASSYNSPLHF | once | TRBD1 | TRBJ1-6 | TRBV9
TGTGCCAGTAGTAGTGGAGTTGGGGAGACCCAGTACTTC | CASSSGVGETQYF | once | - | TRBJ2-5 | TRBV19
TGTGCCAGCAGTATATCCAGGGATTTGCCAGCGGAGCAGTACTTC | CASSISRDLPAEQYF | - | - | TRBJ2-7 | TRBV27
TGTGCCAGCTACCGACAATTGGATAATCAGCCCCAGCATTTT | CASYRQLDNQPQHF | - | - | TRBJ1-5 | TRBV28
TGTGCCAGCAGTGAATCGGGACAGTCCTACGAGCAGTACTTC | CASSESGQSYEQYF | few | TRBD1 | TRBJ2-7 | TRBV6-1
TGTGCCAGCAGCTTGGGCGGAATAGCCAAAAACATTCAGTACTTC | CASSLGGIAKNIQYF | few | - | TRBJ2-4 | TRBV5-4
TGTGCCAGCAGCTTACACAGGGGGAACACTGAAGCTTTCTTT | CASSLHRGNTEAFF | few | TRBD1 | TRBJ1-1 | TRBV7-2
TGTGCCAGCAGTTTAAACAGGGGGCTTGGCTACACCTTC | CASSLNRGLGYTF | - | TRBD1 | TRBJ1-2 | TRBV12-3/TRBV12-4
TGCGCCAGCAGCCAAACAGGGGGCAACACCGGGGAGCTGTTTTTT | CASSQTGGNTGELFF | - | TRBD1 | TRBJ2-2 | TRBV4-1
TGTGCCAGCTCACCACCACGGGGGCGGGGGGTCTACAATGAGCAGTTCTTC | CASSPPRGRGVYNEQFF | - | TRBD2 | TRBJ2-1 | TRBV18
TGTGCCAGCAGCGGGGGACAGGGTGGTGAGCAGTACTTC | CASSGGQGGEQYF | once | TRBD1 | TRBJ2-7 | TRBV11-2
TGTGCCAGCTCACCGGTACAAAACAGTGCAGTTCAAGAGCAGTACTTC | CASSPVQNSAVQEQYF | - | - | TRBJ2-7 | TRBV18
TGTGCCTGGAGTCGTCCTGAACTAGCGGGGAATGAGCAGTTCTTC | CAWSRPELAGNEQFF | - | TRBD2 | TRBJ2-1 | TRBV30
TGTGCCAGCAGCGAGGCGACAGGGTACTCCTACGAGCAGTACTTC | CASSEATGYSYEQYF | once | TRBD1 | TRBJ2-7 | TRBV5-6
TGTGCCAGCAGCCCGTGGACTAGCGGGGCTACAGATACGCAGTATTTT | CASSPWTSGATDTQYF | - | TRBD2 | TRBJ2-3 | TRBV7-8
TGTGCCAGTAGTATAGGGTTCTCTGGGACAGTCGCCTATGGCTACACCTTC | CASSIGFSGTVAYGYTF | few | TRBD1 | TRBJ1-2 | TRBV19
TGTGCCAGCAGCACACGACAGGGGGCAGCCTACGAGCAGTACTTC | CASSTRQGAAYEQYF | - | TRBD1 | TRBJ2-7 | TRBV7-2
TGTGCCAGCAGCTTGGTCGGGGGGGCACGCTCTGGGGCCAACGTCCTGACTTTC | CASSLVGGARSGANVLTF | - | TRBD2 | TRBJ2-6 | TRBV5-6
TGTGCCAGCTCAACGGACAGGGGGCTCGGGGCCAACGTCCTGACTTTC | CASSTDRGLGANVLTF | once | TRBD1 | TRBJ2-6 | TRBV18
TGTGCCAGCAGCCGTTCCGGGACTAGCGGCCACAATGAGCAGTTCTTC | CASSRSGTSGHNEQFF | - | TRBD2 | TRBJ2-1 | TRBV11-1